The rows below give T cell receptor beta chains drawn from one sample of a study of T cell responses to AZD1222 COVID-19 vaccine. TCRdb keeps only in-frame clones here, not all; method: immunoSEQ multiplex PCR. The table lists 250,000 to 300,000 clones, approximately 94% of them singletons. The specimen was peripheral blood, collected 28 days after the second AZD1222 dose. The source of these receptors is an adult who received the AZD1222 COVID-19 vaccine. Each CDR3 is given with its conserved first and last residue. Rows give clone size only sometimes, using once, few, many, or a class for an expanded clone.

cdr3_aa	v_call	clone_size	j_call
CASRTFSSYEQYF	TRBV5-1	NA	TRBJ2-7
CASSQLLNTEAFF	TRBV3-1/TRBV3-2	NA	TRBJ1-1
CASSLQGVGYEQYF	TRBV7-2	NA	TRBJ2-7
CASSMRQGIGYTF	TRBV19	NA	TRBJ1-2
CASSHLLRGANYGYTF	TRBV4-1	NA	TRBJ1-2
CASSLEFSFQETQYF	TRBV7-2	NA	TRBJ2-5
CASRLTGGEETQYF	TRBV6-5	NA	TRBJ2-5
CASSLYAVNTEAFF	TRBV5-1	NA	TRBJ1-1
CASSPPGGGYTEAFF	TRBV28	NA	TRBJ1-1
CASSATGGNSPLHF	TRBV6-5	NA	TRBJ1-6
CASSGRFYNEQFF	TRBV10-2	NA	TRBJ2-1
CASSLTGSNQPQHF	TRBV28	NA	TRBJ1-5
CASSHGRRLRGNQPQHF	TRBV28	once	TRBJ1-5
CASSLTTWGGTDTQYF	TRBV3-1/TRBV3-2	NA	TRBJ2-3
CASSLRRSTDTQYF	TRBV28	NA	TRBJ2-3
CASSPGAGLSYNEQFF	TRBV5-1	NA	TRBJ2-1
CASSFRDPLTVAFF	TRBV19	NA	TRBJ1-1
CASSPQGGTYEQYF	TRBV18	NA	TRBJ2-7
CATAQGKWGTDTQYF	TRBV28	NA	TRBJ2-3
CASRARRGTTEAFF	TRBV11-1	NA	TRBJ1-1
CASSLREHTEAFF	TRBV18	NA	TRBJ1-1
CASSLGGKRNQPQHF	TRBV4-1	NA	TRBJ1-5
CASSVEGNSNQPQHF	TRBV9	few	TRBJ1-5
CASSLRGGAGETQYF	TRBV5-4	once	TRBJ2-5
CASSTRGGSYNEQFF	TRBV2	NA	TRBJ2-1
CASSVAEYNSPLHF	TRBV9	NA	TRBJ1-6
CASSQGIGVYNEQFF	TRBV3-1/TRBV3-2	NA	TRBJ2-1
CASSPGFRLKSYEQYF	TRBV5-1	NA	TRBJ2-7
CASSSKRGVPLYEQYF	TRBV7-9	once	TRBJ2-7
CAGLDYTEAFF	TRBV2	few	TRBJ1-1
CASSAPDRGWTEAFF	TRBV28	NA	TRBJ1-1
CASSLGPQGDGEKLFF	TRBV5-1	NA	TRBJ1-4
CASSLTVTKEQYF	TRBV28	NA	TRBJ2-7
CASSRDRGQGYEQFF	TRBV4-2	NA	TRBJ2-1
CASSPGSRTEAFF	TRBV2	once	TRBJ1-1
CSVEDRGGSGYTF	TRBV29-1	NA	TRBJ1-2
CASNSRGAMNTEAFF	TRBV11-2	NA	TRBJ1-1
CASSSGPGQETQYF	TRBV7-2	NA	TRBJ2-5
CASSPGLYEQYF	TRBV5-1	NA	TRBJ2-7
CASSIAPGTGNYEQYF	TRBV19	once	TRBJ2-7
CASSQYRGNEQYF	TRBV3-1/TRBV3-2	NA	TRBJ2-7
CASSESGYGQFF	TRBV25-1	NA	TRBJ1-4
CATSDPGTSESSYNEQFF	TRBV24-1	NA	TRBJ2-1
CATSPRGRSYEQYF	TRBV24-1	NA	TRBJ2-7
CASSTDSDRSYEQYF	TRBV7-2	NA	TRBJ2-7
CASSPRGGTDTQYF	TRBV5-4	once	TRBJ2-3
CASSIRDTNQPQHF	TRBV19	NA	TRBJ1-5
CASSPEQAMNTEAFF	TRBV18	NA	TRBJ1-1
CASSQEFSGSNQPQHF	TRBV4-3	NA	TRBJ1-5
CASTPAQGYGYTF	TRBV27	NA	TRBJ1-2
CASSSSAQRVSYNEQFF	TRBV3-1/TRBV3-2	NA	TRBJ2-1
CASSFRGVNEQFF	TRBV7-2	NA	TRBJ2-1
CASRSVRNQPQHF	TRBV12-3/TRBV12-4	NA	TRBJ1-5
CASSGARGFTPTYEQYF	TRBV9	NA	TRBJ2-7
CASSRQGANYGYTF	TRBV28	NA	TRBJ1-2
CASSLFKGRGDEKLFF	TRBV7-2	NA	TRBJ1-4
CASAQNSYEQYF	TRBV5-1	NA	TRBJ2-7
CASSFFALSGNGKRSYEQYF	TRBV28	NA	TRBJ2-7
CSVERQGSGTEAFF	TRBV29-1	NA	TRBJ1-1
CASSLQGTDEQYF	TRBV5-1	NA	TRBJ2-7